Listed below are T cell receptor beta chains from one sample, sequenced in a study of T cell responses to AZD1222 COVID-19 vaccine. Method: immunoSEQ multiplex PCR; TCRdb's copy keeps in-frame clones and lacks some. The sample has 95,000 to 120,000 clones; 89% are singletons. Here the sequenced sample was peripheral blood, taken on day 0 of MenACWY control vaccination. The source of these receptors is an adult in good health. CDR3s include the opening cysteine and the closing phenylalanine or tryptophan. The order of the fields is clone size, D gene, J gene, V gene, CDR3 length, CDR3 DNA, CDR3 protein. A D gene is named only where the DNA matches it firmly. Only some rows state a clone size, as once, few, many or a class for expanded clones.

>.|.|TRBJ1-6|TRBV3-1/TRBV3-2|13
TGTGCCAGTGCAATGGAGGGACCTGGCTCCCTCCACTTT
CASAMEGPGSLHF
>.|.|TRBJ1-3|TRBV21-1|16
TGTGCCAGCAGCAAAGTATTACGAGGGCCACGAAACACCATATATTTT
CASSKVLRGPRNTIYF
>.|TRBD1|TRBJ2-7|TRBV6-5|14
TGTGCCAGCAGTAAGGTGGGACAGGGGCTCGAGCAGTACTTC
CASSKVGQGLEQYF
>.|TRBD2|TRBJ2-2|TRBV9|18
TGTGCCAGCAGCCCTACCGGACTAGCGGGGGCGGGCACCGGGGAGCTGTTTTTT
CASSPTGLAGAGTGELFF
>.|.|TRBJ1-1|TRBV5-1|14
TGCGCCAGTTCGACGGGACCCTTGAACACTGAAGCTTTCTTT
CASSTGPLNTEAFF
>.|.|TRBJ2-7|TRBV5-6|15
TGTGCCAGCAGCCGTGAGACAGAGGTCTCCTACGAGCAGTACTTC
CASSRETEVSYEQYF
>.|.|TRBJ1-6|TRBV5-5|14
TGTGCCAGCAGGGCAGGGGCAGAAAATTCACCCCTCCACTTT
CASRAGAENSPLHF
>.|.|TRBJ1-1|TRBV5-4|16
TGTGCCAGCAGCTTGCCCGACGGACCAAAAAGGACTGAAGCTTTCTTT
CASSLPDGPKRTEAFF
>.|TRBD1|TRBJ1-2|TRBV9|16
TGTGCCAGCAGCGTACAGGGACAGGGGGCGTTGGGTGGCTACACCTTC
CASSVQGQGALGGYTF
>.|.|TRBJ2-7|TRBV27|15
TGTGCCAGCAGGGGGTTGGAGGGGGGGGACTACGAGCAGTACTTC
CASRGLEGGDYEQYF
>once|.|TRBJ1-2|TRBV2|17
TGTGCCAGCAGGGAAAGGGACCGCCCCTCTCGGTTGGGTGGCTACACCTTC
CASRERDRPSRLGGYTF
>.|.|TRBJ2-1|TRBV7-3|15
TGTGCCAGCAGCTTATTGAATGATGCCGTCAATGAGCAGTTCTTC
CASSLLNDAVNEQFF
>.|TRBD1|TRBJ2-7|TRBV5-4|14
TGTGCCAGCACCTTGGGACAGCCACCCTACGAGCAGTACTTC
CASTLGQPPYEQYF
>.|TRBD1|TRBJ2-7|TRBV10-1|16
TGCGCCAGCAGTGAGTCGGGGGGACAGGGGTTGTACGAGCAGTACTTC
CASSESGGQGLYEQYF
>.|TRBD2|TRBJ2-3|TRBV5-1|17
TGCGCCAGCAGCCCCCGGGGTAGCGGGGGGCACACAGATACGCAGTATTTT
CASSPRGSGGHTDTQYF
>.|TRBD1|TRBJ2-1|TRBV5-6|16
TGTGCCAGCAGCCAGACCGGGACAGGGATAAAAAATGAGCAGTTCTTC
CASSQTGTGIKNEQFF
>.|.|TRBJ1-3|TRBV9|17
TGTGCCAGCAGCGCCCGAGGGGATGGCTACTCTGGAAACACCATATATTTT
CASSARGDGYSGNTIYF
>.|TRBD2|TRBJ2-2|TRBV27|13
TGTGCCAGCAGTCCCCCGAGCGGGGGGAGGCTGTTTTTT
CASSPPSGGRLFF
>.|.|TRBJ2-7|TRBV30|11
TGTGCCTGGGCGAAGAACCACGAGCAGTACTTC
CAWAKNHEQYF
>.|.|TRBJ2-5|TRBV11-2|16
TGTGCCAGCAGCTTTTCGTGGGGTCGAGGAGGAGAGACCCAGTACTTC
CASSFSWGRGGETQYF
>few|TRBD1|TRBJ1-2|TRBV29-1|13
TGCAGCGCACCAAAACAGGGGGCGTGGGGCTACACCTTC
CSAPKQGAWGYTF
>once|TRBD1|TRBJ1-2|TRBV27|14
TGTGCCAGCAGTCTTCGCGACAGGGACGGTGGCTACACCTTC
CASSLRDRDGGYTF
>.|.|TRBJ2-5|TRBV9|16
TGTGCCAGCAGCTTGTCTAGTTTGGCGTTGTTTGAGACCCAGTACTTC
CASSLSSLALFETQYF
>once|.|TRBJ1-2|TRBV6-6|13
TGTGCCAGCAGTTACTCAGGTCCCTATGGCTACACCTTC
CASSYSGPYGYTF
>.|.|TRBJ2-1|TRBV9|16
TGTGCCAGCAGCCCCGTAGGTGGGGGCCTCTACAATGAGCAGTTCTTC
CASSPVGGGLYNEQFF
>.|.|TRBJ1-3|TRBV2|13
TGTGCCAGCAAGCAGGAAGCTGGAAACACCATATATTTT
CASKQEAGNTIYF
>.|.|TRBJ1-2|TRBV27|14
TGTGCCAGCAGTTTAGGTTTCGGGGACTCTGGCTACACCTTC
CASSLGFGDSGYTF
>.|.|TRBJ1-2|TRBV5-1|13
TGCGCCAGCAGCGAGGCAGGGGACTATGGCTACACCTTC
CASSEAGDYGYTF
>.|.|TRBJ2-5|TRBV4-1|15
TGCGCCAGCAGCCAAGAACCCGGGGAGTTACAGACCCAGTACTTC
CASSQEPGELQTQYF
>.|TRBD1|TRBJ2-7|TRBV19|13
TGTGCCACCCATCCGGGACAGGGCTACGAGCAGTACTTC
CATHPGQGYEQYF
>.|.|TRBJ1-1|TRBV4-1|16
TGCGCCAGCAGCCAGGTTCCGGGACGCCTGAACACTGAAGCTTTCTTT
CASSQVPGRLNTEAFF
>.|.|TRBJ2-7|TRBV7-8|11
TGTGCCAGCAGCTTAGTCCGGGATCTTACATTC
CASSLVRDLTF
>.|TRBD1|TRBJ1-1|TRBV27|16
TGTGCCAGCAGTCTAGGCCAGGGGGTCGGGAACACTGAAGCTTTCTTT
CASSLGQGVGNTEAFF
>.|.|TRBJ1-6|TRBV12-3/TRBV12-4|12
TGTGCCAGCAGTTCCCGGGGACTGACTCTCCACTTT
CASSSRGLTLHF
>few|.|TRBJ1-1|TRBV7-8|16
TGTGCCAGCAGCTTAGTAGCTGGCAGGGTGAACACTGAAGCTTTCTTT
CASSLVAGRVNTEAFF
>.|.|TRBJ1-2|TRBV7-2|15
TGTGCCAGCAGCTTAGCGGGTGTGGGAGGTGATGGCTACACCTTC
CASSLAGVGGDGYTF
>.|TRBD1|TRBJ2-4|TRBV5-1|14
TGCGCCAGCAGCTTGAGCGGACAGGTGAACATTCAGTACTTC
CASSLSGQVNIQYF
>.|.|TRBJ1-2|TRBV10-3|13
TGTGCCATCAGGGGGGGCAGGGACTATGGCTACACCTTC
CAIRGGRDYGYTF
>.|TRBD1|TRBJ1-2|TRBV10-3|13
TGTGCCATCAGTGGGGACAGCGACTATGGCTACACCTTC
CAISGDSDYGYTF
>.|.|TRBJ1-5|TRBV4-1|13
TGCGCCAGCAGCCAAGATCTAGGGGCGGCCCAGCATTTT
CASSQDLGAAQHF
>few|.|TRBJ1-1|TRBV5-1|13
TGCGCCAGCAGCGGGGACGTGAACACTGAAGCTTTCTTT
CASSGDVNTEAFF
>.|.|TRBJ2-7|TRBV19|12
TGTGCCAGTAGCCCCGCTGGCTACGAGCAGTACTTC
CASSPAGYEQYF
>.|.|TRBJ2-2|TRBV10-1|15
TGCGCCAGCAGTGATGGTCAGGGAAACACCGGGGAGCTGTTTTTT
CASSDGQGNTGELFF
>.|.|TRBJ1-6|TRBV9|17
TGTGCCAGCAGCGGGACAGTGGGTGACTCCTATAATTCACCCCTCCACTTT
CASSGTVGDSYNSPLHF
>once|TRBD1|TRBJ1-2|TRBV12-3/TRBV12-4|13
TGTGCCAGCAATCCGGGACAGGGGGACGGCTACACCTTC
CASNPGQGDGYTF
>.|.|TRBJ1-1|TRBV19|19
TGTGCCAGTAGTATATTATCTTTGGCGTTTTGGACGGAGAACACTGAAGCTTTCTTT
CASSILSLAFWTENTEAFF
>once|TRBD1|TRBJ1-2|TRBV5-5|17
TGTGCCAGCAGCCACCCGGGACAGGGTGGCCCCAACTATGGCTACACCTTC
CASSHPGQGGPNYGYTF
>.|TRBD1|TRBJ2-7|TRBV7-6|15
TGTGCCAGCAGCACACAGTGGACAGGGAACAACGAGCAGTACTTC
CASSTQWTGNNEQYF
>.|.|TRBJ1-6|TRBV7-2|15
TGTGCCAGCAGCTTAGATCCTACAGCAAATTCACCCCTCCACTTT
CASSLDPTANSPLHF
>.|.|TRBJ1-5|TRBV6-6|14
TGTGCCAGCAGTTACTCGGGAGGCAATCAGCCCCAGCATTTT
CASSYSGGNQPQHF
>.|.|TRBJ2-5|TRBV6-5|13
TGTGCCAGCAGTCTGCGACAGCAAGAGACCCAGTACTTC
CASSLRQQETQYF
>few|TRBD1|TRBJ1-2|TRBV2|14
TGTGCCAGCAGGTCAACAGGGGGCAACTATGGCTACACCTTC
CASRSTGGNYGYTF
>.|TRBD1|TRBJ1-2|TRBV28|14
TGTGCCAGCAGTTTGGACAGGGGGGACGGTGGCTACACCTTC
CASSLDRGDGGYTF
>.|TRBD1|TRBJ1-2|TRBV4-2|15
TGTGCCAGCAGCCAGTGGACAGGCGGAGGAAATGGCTACACCTTC
CASSQWTGGGNGYTF
>.|TRBD1|TRBJ2-7|TRBV6-5|15
TGTGCCAGCAGTCCGGCCGGGACAGGGCCCTACGAGCAGTACTTC
CASSPAGTGPYEQYF